Reported below is one T cell receptor beta chain. This clone was seen once. What this receptor recognizes is not known. Per-nucleotide qualities are absent, and no much larger clonotype sits a single base away. The germline V gene yields KGHSH for CDR1 and LQKENI for CDR2. Relative to germline, V is 4 bases shorter and J is 5 bases shorter, with 10 bases between their ends. CDR3 length: 13 amino acids, cysteine to phenylalanine. Only the CDR3 part of the read is kept: 39 bases, read in frame from the first base. This record belongs to a study of blood T cell repertoires in COVID-19 (dated by TCRdb to about 2020). Notes on the research overall: The collaborator samples originated in the United States, Italy and Spain and spanned the acute and convalescent phases of COVID-19. Nearly every sample came with metadata listing a de-identified subject ID, COVID-19 status, age in years and sex. Samples came from the ongoing ImmuneRACE study (first 160 participants) plus 1,254 subjects from 6 global collaborators. Where available, HLA class I and class II types were taken from metadata supplied by the sample provider and were not determined by assay-based typing. Deeply sampled blood TCRbeta repertoires from subjects exposed to, actively infected with, or recovered from COVID-19 were included in the dataset. The prospective study material was composed of cDNA or gDNA derived from T cells, B-cell-depleted T cells, or PBMCs. A freely available public database, intended as a resource for researchers studying the immune response to SARS-CoV-2, is where the repertoires were released.

In Seattle, one collaborating source enrolled patients while the infection was active and tracked those patients longitudinally over the course of disease. Each collaborating institution followed its own protocols to collect whole blood in K2EDTA tubes. Collaborator samples were shipped for TCRbeta analysis as frozen whole blood, isolated PBMCs, or DNA extracted from either sample type. Broader findings and caveats from the paper: The amount of clinical and demographic metadata varied by source and participant and was provided uncurated.

TCRbeta CDR3 regions were amplified from genomic DNA by means of the immunoSEQ Assay, a bias-controlled multiplex PCR. On the authors' methods: Nucleated cell counts per sample were estimated from amplification of reference gene primers within the assay. Sequence reads were collapsed and filtered to measure the absolute abundance of every unique TCRbeta CDR3 rearrangement. For each sample, productive Simpson clonality was calculated by taking the square root of Simpson's diversity index across productive rearrangements. TCRdb holds this immuneACCESS table with in-frame rearrangements only. Some clones are missing; in checked studies, unresolved V genes explain under half, and the rest has no known cause. The V and J calls and clone size are taken from that table; D and trimming were inferred from the DNA. For this sample there are tens of thousands of clones; 75% to 90% appear just once. Of the sample, roughly 43% is held by the ten largest clones.

The sequence is built from TRBV18 and TRBJ2-3; there is no confident call for the D gene. The sequence derives from a woman aged 60-75 years with COVID-19, enrolled during active disease. Input material: peripheral blood. CDR3 loop: CASSLSTGDTQYF. Here is the DNA: TGTGCCAGCTCACTTTCAACGGGAGATACGCAGTATTTT.